This paragraph covers one T cell receptor (beta chain) sequence. The data were taken from a study of shared clonotypes between healthy human individuals. This CDR3 spans 13 amino acids. Deletions cut 2 bases from V and 1 base from J, with 5 bases between. Germline-derived CDR1 and CDR2 are SGHNT and YYREEE (reference sequence). Unsorted PBMC samples were amplified in replicate PCRs containing 250 to 350 ng DNA, tens of thousands of T cell genomes. Ten immunoSEQ deep assay plates were used by the authors to sequence unsorted PBMC DNA. Sequencing used immunoSEQ multiplex PCR; TCRdb keeps in-frame clones, though not all of them. The profile shows fewer than 650,000 clones, roughly 79% of them singletons.

This TCR derives from a woman in her thirties or forties in good health. Some clones in this sample may be carry-over from other donors' samples. J is TRBJ2-3 and V is TRBV5-4; a possible D gene is TRBD2 (5 bases). Sequencing input: PBMCs. The CDR3 coding sequence is TGTGCCAGCAGCTTTAGCGGCACAGATACGCAGTATTTT. Translation: CASSFSGTDTQYF. The full variable domain, in which reference TRBV5-4 and TRBJ2-3 provide the parts outside the CDR3, is ETGVTQSPTHLIKTRGQQVTLRCSSQSGHNTVSWYQQALGQGPQFIFQYYREEENGRGNFPPRFSGLQFPNYSSELNVNALELDDSALYLCASSFSGTDTQYFGPGTRLTVL.